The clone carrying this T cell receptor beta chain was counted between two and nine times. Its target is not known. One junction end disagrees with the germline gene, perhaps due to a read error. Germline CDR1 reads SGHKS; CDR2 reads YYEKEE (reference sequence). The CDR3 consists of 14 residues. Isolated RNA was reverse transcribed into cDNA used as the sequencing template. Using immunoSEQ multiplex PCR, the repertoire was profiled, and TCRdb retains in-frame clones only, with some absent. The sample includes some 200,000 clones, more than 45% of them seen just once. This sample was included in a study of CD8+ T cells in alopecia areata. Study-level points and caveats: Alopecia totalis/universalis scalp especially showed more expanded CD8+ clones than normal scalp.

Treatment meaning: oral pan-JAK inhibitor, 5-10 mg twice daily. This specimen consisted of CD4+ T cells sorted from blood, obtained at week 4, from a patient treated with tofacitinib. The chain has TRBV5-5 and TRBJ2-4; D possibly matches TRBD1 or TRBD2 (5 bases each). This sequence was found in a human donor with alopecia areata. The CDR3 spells CASSQQTGTNIQYF. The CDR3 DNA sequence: TGCGCCAGCAGCCAACAAACCGGGACAAACATTCAGTACTTC. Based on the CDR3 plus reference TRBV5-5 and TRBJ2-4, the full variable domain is DAGVTQSPTHLIKTRGQQVTLRCSPISGHKSVSWYQQVLGQGPQFIFQYYEKEERGRGNFPDRFSARQFPNYSSELNVNALLLGDSALYLCASSQQTGTNIQYFGAGTRLSVL.